These 21 T cell receptor beta chains came from one sample sequenced in a study of molecular identifiers for immune sequencing clone quantification. MiXCR, applied by TCRdb to the PCR reads, yields one record per CDR3 protein. The table lists under 650,000 distinct CDR3 sequences, just under 20% of them singletons. The sequencing sample was made of naive CD8+ T cells from blood, with Jurkat cell RNA spiked in. Subset meaning: FACS-sorted CD8+CD4-CCR7+CD45RA+ naive T cells. The receptor source for this set is a human donor in good health. Some libraries in this study had Jurkat cell RNA spiked in.

As for this clonotype: This may come from a read error, since a much larger clone is one base off. This chain connects TRBV28 to TRBJ2-7, with D maybe TRBD1 (6 bases). CDR3 length: 15 amino acids. Per germline, CDR1 MDHEN and CDR2 SYDVKM. The CDR3 protein is CACSYTTGTSYEQYF. DNA of the CDR3: TGTGCCTGCAGTTATACTACCGGGACAAGCTACGAGCAGTACTTC.

This clonotype has at least ten counts. The rearrangement uses TRBV29-1 and TRBJ1-3, with D hard to call. This CDR3 has 11 residues. Trimming pared 5 bases from V and 1 base from J, leaving 3 bases between. Germline-derived CDR1 and CDR2 are SQVTM and ANQGSEA. CDR3 region: CSVLSGNTIYF. CDR3 sequence (DNA): TGCAGCGTTTTATCTGGAAACACCATATATTTT. The variable domain in full, completed from reference TRBV29-1 and TRBJ1-3, reads SAVISQKPSRDICQRGTSLTIQCQVDSQVTMMFWYRQQPGQSLTLIATANQGSEATYESGFVIDKFPISRPNLTFSTLTVSNMSPEDSSIYLCSVLSGNTIYFGEGSWLTVV.

This clonotype was observed many times. The chain carries TRBV19 and TRBJ2-3; D not certain. From germline, CDR1 is LNHDA and CDR2 SQIVND (reference sequence). This CDR3 is built from 13 residues. The ends were cut back, 5 bases at V and 0 bases at J, with 6 bases in the middle. CDR3 sequence reads: CASSGVSTDTQYF. The CDR3 nucleotides read TGTGCCAGTAGTGGCGTAAGCACAGATACGCAGTATTTT.

The table lists this clonotype with many counts. The chain links TRBV12-3 or TRBV12-4 to TRBJ2-5; D remains ambiguous. V lost 5 bases, J lost 5 bases, and 15 bases lay in between. This CDR3 has 14 amino acids. CDR3 nucleotides: TGTGCCAGCAGTGCCCCCGGCGGCGGCGAGACCCAGTACTTC. This sequence encodes CASSAPGGGETQYF.

There are many counts of this clonotype. A junction boundary mismatches the germline segment, possibly from a read error. This chain links TRBV12-5 with TRBJ2-4; tentative D call: TRBD1 (5 bases). The CDR3 extends over 12 amino acids. CDR1 and CDR2 (germline): LGHNT, FRNRAP. This CDR3 reads CASGLPDQGRHF. DNA for the CDR3: TGTGCTAGTGGTTTGCCAGACCAGGGTCGGCACTTC. The whole variable domain, filled in from reference TRBV12-5 and TRBJ2-4, reads DARVTQTPRHKVTEMGQEVTMRCQPILGHNTVFWYRQTMMQGLELLAYFRNRAPLDDSGMPKDRFSAEMPDATLATLKIQPSEPRDSAVYFCASGLPDQGRHFGAGTRLSVL.

The sample holds a few counts of this clonotype. The rearrangement joins TRBV4-1 to TRBJ2-1; weak D call: TRBD1 (6 bases). CDR1 is MGHRA and CDR2 is YSYEKL in the germline V gene. The V and J ends lost 6 bases and 4 bases respectively, with 16 bases between them. This CDR3 has 15 residues. CDR3 nucleotides: TGCGCCAGCAGGGGGAAGCAGGGGCCATACAATGAGCAGTTCTTC. This gives the protein CASRGKQGPYNEQFF.

This clonotype was recorded many times. The chain links TRBV27 to TRBJ2-1; tentative D call: TRBD1 (5 bases). Trimming took off 6 bases at V and 7 bases at J, with 10 bases between the two ends. Germline loops: CDR1 MNHEY, CDR2 SMNVEV (reference sequence). The CDR3 is 12 residues long. Here the CDR3 reads CASSLPGNEQFF. CDR3 nucleotide sequence: TGTGCCAGCAGCTTACCAGGGAATGAGCAGTTCTTC.

This clonotype was observed once. One junction end does not reproduce the germline sequence, and a read error may be involved. V and J are TRBV14 and TRBJ2-2; 15 bases align to TRBD2. This CDR3 spans 18 amino acids. CDR1 is SGHDN and CDR2 is FVKESK in the germline V gene. The CDR3 DNA follows: TGTGCCTGCAGCCAAGGACTAGCGGGAGGGTCCCCGACCGGGGAGCTGTTTTTT. This codes for CACSQGLAGGSPTGELFF.

This clonotype has just a few counts. The CDR3 sequence: CASSSTSERETQYF. The CDR3 nucleotides are TGTGCCAGCAGCTCAACGTCCGAGAGGGAGACCCAGTACTTC. This chain links TRBV5-6 with TRBJ2-5, with no clear D. The CDR3 loop spans 14 amino acids. V dropped 3 bases and J dropped 5 bases, with 14 bases sitting between them. Germline values: CDR1 SGHDT, CDR2 YYEEEE.

Ten or more counts support this clonotype. The chain couples TRBV6-5 to TRBJ2-5; D is uncertain. Germline CDR1 and CDR2: MNHEY and SVGAGI. CDR3 length: 14 amino acids. Trimming took 4 bases from V and 1 from J, leaving 10 bases between them. CDR3: CASSSDMAQETQYF. In DNA form, the CDR3 reads TGTGCCAGCAGTTCCGACATGGCCCAAGAGACCCAGTACTTC.

This clonotype has ten or more counts. This chain links TRBV29-1 with TRBJ2-3; TRBD2 aligns across 13 bases. CDR1 is SQVTM, CDR2 ANQGSEA, per germline. V lost 1 base to trimming and J lost 0 bases; unmatched junction nucleotides: 13. This CDR3 comprises 20 residues. The CDR3 here is CSVEGSVGTSGTSSTDTQYF. CDR3 coding DNA: TGCAGCGTTGAAGGCAGTGTTGGGACTAGCGGGACCTCTAGCACAGATACGCAGTATTTT.

This clonotype was seen ten or more times. The chain links TRBV27 to TRBJ1-4; D is unresolved. There are 14 residues in the CDR3. Germline-derived CDR1 and CDR2 are MNHEY and SMNVEV (reference sequence). The V end was cut by 2 bases, the J end by 11 bases, with 15 bases between. For the CDR3, the DNA is TGTGCCAGCAGTTTAGGCGGAGCCAACGCGAAACTGTTTTTT. Protein: CASSLGGANAKLFF.

For this clonotype: The CDR3 does not close with the conserved phenylalanine or tryptophan, likely indicating a read error. The genes are TRBV6-5 and TRBJ2-2, with 12 bases aligning to TRBD2. The CDR3 sequence is 18 residues long. Germline V CDR1 and CDR2: MNHEY, SVGAGI. V was clipped by 7 bases and J by 3 bases; unmatched bases: 12. Here the CDR3 DNA reads TGTGCCAGCACCCCAATGATGACTAGCGGGGGACACACCGGGGAGCTGTTTCTT. Its translation: CASTPMMTSGGHTGELFL.

In this sample, this clonotype turned up many times. This chain links TRBV7-9 with TRBJ2-7, with D perhaps matching TRBD2 (5 bases). The CDR3 has 13 amino acids. Germline lookup yields CDR1 SEHNR and CDR2 FQNEAQ (reference sequence). V was trimmed by 6 bases and J by 4 bases, leaving 13 bases between them. The CDR3 sequence: CASRRPGSYEQYF. The CDR3 DNA sequence: TGTGCCAGCAGACGACCGGGGAGTTACGAGCAGTACTTC.

This clonotype was recorded at least ten times. The chain joins TRBV28 to TRBJ1-2; no firm D call. V lost 6 bases, J lost 4 bases, and 21 bases lay in between. The CDR3 length is 16 residues. Germline values: CDR1 MDHEN, CDR2 SYDVKM. The CDR3 DNA reads as TGTGCCAGCAGCACCCTCCCTGGGGAAGAGGGCTATGGCTACACCTTC. Translated, it gives CASSTLPGEEGYGYTF.

This clonotype was seen ten or more times. The chain couples TRBV24-1 to TRBJ2-3, with 11 bases lining up with TRBD1. The V segment lost 0 bases and the J segment 6 bases; nucleotides outside the gene matches: 10. The CDR3 is 18 residues long. CDR1 KGHDR and CDR2 SFDVKD come from the germline V gene. CDR3 sequence (DNA): TGTGCCACCAGTGATTTGTCGTTGGACAGGGGGCGGGCGGATACGCAGTATTTT. Translation: CATSDLSLDRGRADTQYF.

This clonotype occurred a few times. This sequence joins TRBV6-2 or TRBV6-3 and TRBJ2-7; D uncertain. The CDR3 spans 14 residues. Germline CDR1 and CDR2: MNHEY and SVGEGT. Trimming removed 4 bases from V and 3 bases from J, with 13 bases in between. CDR3 nucleotides: TGTGCCAGCAGTTCCTGGACGGTCAACTACGAGCAGTACTTC. Translation gives CASSSWTVNYEQYF.

This clonotype was observed many times. The rearrangement uses TRBV3-1 and TRBJ2-5, with unresolved D. Germline lookup yields CDR1 LGHDT and CDR2 YNNKEL (reference sequence). The V end lost 1 base, the J end lost 7 bases, and 16 bases lay between the germline ends. The CDR3 is made up of 15 amino acids. DNA for the CDR3: TGTGCCAGCAGCCAAGGGGGTCTACCCCCGGGGACCCAGTACTTC. As protein: CASSQGGLPPGTQYF.

This clonotype was counted at least ten times. This chain uses TRBV11-2 with TRBJ2-7, with D uncertain. Germline V CDR1 and CDR2: SGHAT, FQNNGV. The CDR3 totals 12 residues. Trimming pared 1 base from V and 3 bases from J, leaving 4 bases between. The chain's CDR3 is CASSLVIYEQYF. DNA of the CDR3: TGTGCCAGCAGCTTAGTTATCTACGAGCAGTACTTC.

This clonotype was seen ten or more times. V is TRBV5-1 and J is TRBJ2-7; TRBD1 aligns across 7 bases. CDR3 length: 13 residues. CDR1 and CDR2 (germline): SGHRS, YFSETQ. J was trimmed by 7 bases and V by 4 bases; bases with no gene match: 8. CDR3 DNA sequence: TGCGCCAGCAGCCCGACAGGGCCCCTAGAGCAGTACTTC. Protein: CASSPTGPLEQYF.

This clonotype was recorded once. The chain carries TRBV6-2 or TRBV6-3 and TRBJ2-3, with D tentatively TRBD2 (6 bases). CDR3 length: 17 amino acids. The germline V and J ends were trimmed by 5 bases and 3 bases, with 21 bases remaining between them. Germline V gene data show CDR1 as MNHEY and CDR2 as SVGEGT. This CDR3 is CASSVWDWGIRTDTQYF. The DNA for the CDR3 is TGTGCCAGCAGTGTTTGGGACTGGGGGATAAGGACAGATACGCAGTATTTT.